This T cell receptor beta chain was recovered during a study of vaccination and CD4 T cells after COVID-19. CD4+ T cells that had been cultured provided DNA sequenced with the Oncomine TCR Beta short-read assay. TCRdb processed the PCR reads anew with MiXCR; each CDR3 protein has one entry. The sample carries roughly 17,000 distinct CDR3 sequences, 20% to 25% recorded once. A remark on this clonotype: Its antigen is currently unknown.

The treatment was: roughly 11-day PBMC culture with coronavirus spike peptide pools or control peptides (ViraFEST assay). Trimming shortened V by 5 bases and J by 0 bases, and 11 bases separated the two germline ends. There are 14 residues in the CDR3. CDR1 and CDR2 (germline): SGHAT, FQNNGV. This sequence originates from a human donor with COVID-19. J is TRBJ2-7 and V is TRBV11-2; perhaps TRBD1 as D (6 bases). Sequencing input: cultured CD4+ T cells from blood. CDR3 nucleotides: TGTGCCAGCAGCGGGCTGGGGGCCTCCTACGAGCAGTACTTC. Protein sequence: CASSGLGASYEQYF.